This T cell receptor beta chain was retrieved from a study of T cells in Graves' hyperthyroidism and ophthalmopathy. Amplified TCR beta CDR3 regions derived from RNA transcripts. During a first-round RT-PCR of the TCR CDR3, the HTBI primer set was used. TCRdb itself ran the multiplex PCR reads through MiXCR, one entry per CDR3 protein. This sample has under 450,000 distinct CDR3 sequences, with approximately 15% found just once. In this sample, this clonotype turned up many times. The clonotype originates from a man aged 25 to 40 with Graves' hyperthyroidism that later progressed to Graves' ophthalmopathy. The sample comprised blood.

The CDR3 here is CASTRTSGSETQYF. The DNA for the CDR3 is TGTGCCAGCACCCGGACTAGCGGGTCCGAGACCCAGTACTTC. V usage is TRBV6-1 and J usage is TRBJ2-5; TRBD2 matches at 11 bases. This CDR3 region has 14 residues. Germline CDR1 reads MNHNS; CDR2 reads SASEGT. The V and J ends lost 7 bases and 5 bases, in that order; junction bases with no gene match: 6.